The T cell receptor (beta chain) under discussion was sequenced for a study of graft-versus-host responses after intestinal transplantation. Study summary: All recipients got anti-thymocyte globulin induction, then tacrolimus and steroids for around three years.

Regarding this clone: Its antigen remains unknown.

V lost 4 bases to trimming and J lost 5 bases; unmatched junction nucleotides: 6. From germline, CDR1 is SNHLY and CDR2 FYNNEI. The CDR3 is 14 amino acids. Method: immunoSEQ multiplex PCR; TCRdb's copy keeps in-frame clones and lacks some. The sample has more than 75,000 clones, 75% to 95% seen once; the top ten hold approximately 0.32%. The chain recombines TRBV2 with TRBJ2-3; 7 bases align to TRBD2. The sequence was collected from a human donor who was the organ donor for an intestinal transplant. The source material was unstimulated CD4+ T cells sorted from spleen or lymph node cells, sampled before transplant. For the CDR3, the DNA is TGTGCCAGCAGTGGAGGACTAGTAGTAGATACGCAGTATTTT. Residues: CASSGGLVVDTQYF. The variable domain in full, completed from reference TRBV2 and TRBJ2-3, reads EPEVTQTPSHQVTQMGQEVILRCVPISNHLYFYWYRQILGQKVEFLVSFYNNEISEKSEIFDDQFSVERPDGSNFTLKIRSTKLEDSAMYFCASSGGLVVDTQYFGPGTRLTVL.